The 10 T cell receptor beta chains below were found in one sample sequenced in a study of blood T cell repertoires in COVID-19. Profiling relied on immunoSEQ multiplex PCR, and the TCRdb table lists in-frame clones only, not all of them. In the table there are roughly 670,000 clones, 70% to 90% of which are singletons. The sequenced sample was peripheral blood. These receptors all stem from a young woman with acute or convalescent COVID-19.

In DNA form, the CDR3 reads TGCGCCAGCAGCTCCCAGAAAAGTGCTGGGACAGGGTTTGGCTACACCTTC. Its translation: CASSSQKSAGTGFGYTF. The V gene is TRBV4-1, the J gene TRBJ1-2, with 9 nucleotides matching TRBD1. Germline lookup yields CDR1 MGHRA and CDR2 YSYEKL. This CDR3 region has 17 residues. The V and J ends lost 5 bases and 7 bases, in that order; junction bases with no gene match: 17.

The rearrangement joins TRBV7-2 to TRBJ2-7, with 10 bases matching TRBD1. Per germline, CDR1 SGHTA and CDR2 FQGNSA. Trimming at V came to 1 base and at J to 3 bases, leaving 15 bases not matched to a gene. There are 19 residues in the CDR3. CDR3 DNA: TGTGCCAGCAGCTTAGGCCTGCCGGGACAGGGGCTTTCTGGCTACGAGCAGTACTTC. It yields the protein CASSLGLPGQGLSGYEQYF.

The chain couples TRBV9 to TRBJ1-2; D is unresolved. Trimming removed 4 bases from V and 6 bases from J, with 19 bases in between. CDR1 and CDR2 (germline): SGDLS, YYNGEE. The CDR3 totals 15 residues. The CDR3 region is CASSLGSDLENGYTF. For the CDR3, the DNA is TGTGCCAGCAGCCTGGGTTCAGATTTGGAGAATGGCTACACCTTC.

CDR3 in amino acids: CASSLSAGPYEQYF. The CDR3 DNA sequence: TGTGCCAGCAGTTTATCGGCAGGCCCCTACGAGCAGTACTTC. V usage is TRBV27 and J usage is TRBJ2-7, with D unclear. This CDR3 contains 14 residues. Germline V gene sequence: CDR1 MNHEY, CDR2 SMNVEV (reference sequence). The ends were cut back, 0 bases at V and 2 bases at J, with 8 bases in the middle.

This clone was detected only a few times. The chain employs TRBV19 and TRBJ1-5; TRBD1 matches at 10 bases. Trimming cost V 11 bases and J 7 bases; bases outside gene matches: 8. CDR3 length: 13 residues. Germline V gene sequence: CDR1 LNHDA, CDR2 SQIVND (reference sequence). CDR3 amino acids: CAADRGKRQPQHF. The DNA of the CDR3 is TGTGCCGCGGACAGGGGGAAGCGGCAGCCCCAGCATTTT.

The chain employs TRBV9 and TRBJ2-1; 13 nucleotides agree with TRBD2. Germline-derived CDR1 and CDR2 are SGDLS and YYNGEE. Losses at the gene ends were 4 bases for V and 4 bases for J; bases not matched to a gene: 14. This CDR3 contains 19 residues. The CDR3 spells CASSPRGRTSGGAYNEQFF. In DNA form, the CDR3 reads TGTGCCAGCAGCCCCCGAGGGCGCACTAGCGGGGGGGCATACAATGAGCAGTTCTTC.

The CDR3 DNA reads TGCGCCAGCAGCCAAGATCCCGCCCCCCGGGAGGGGACTGAAGCTTTCTTT. Translating it yields CASSQDPAPREGTEAFF. The V and J genes are TRBV4-1 and TRBJ1-1; the D gene is possibly TRBD1 (5 bases). This CDR3 comprises 17 residues. In germline, CDR1 is MGHRA, CDR2 YSYEKL. V lost 0 bases to trimming and J lost 5 bases, with 19 bases between them.

The gene calls are TRBV6-4 and TRBJ2-3, with D perhaps TRBD2 (5 bases). This CDR3 region has 14 residues. Germline CDR1 reads MRHNA; CDR2 reads SNTAGT. V gave up 0 bases and J gave up 6 bases, with 10 bases separating them. The CDR3 DNA follows: TGTGCCAGCAGTGACTCAGGGCGAGGGGATACGCAGTATTTT. Protein: CASSDSGRGDTQYF.

The CDR3 DNA sequence: TGTGCCGGACTCCTGCCCGAGCAGTACTTC. Its protein is CAGLLPEQYF. The genes are TRBV28 and TRBJ2-7; weak D call: TRBD2 (5 bases). The CDR3 totals 10 residues. Germline V gene data show CDR1 as MDHEN and CDR2 as SYDVKM. V lost 11 bases and J lost 6, with 11 bases in between.

The sample holds many counts of this clone. At the DNA level, this CDR3 is encoded by other sequences in the same sample as well. The chain couples TRBV9 to TRBJ1-1, with D possibly TRBD1 on 5 matching bases. CDR1 is SGDLS, CDR2 YYNGEE, per germline. V lost 4 bases and J 1 base, leaving 14 bases between the germline ends. This CDR3 is built from 15 residues. CDR3 nucleotides: TGTGCCAGCAGCCCCCGGGGGAACGGGAACACTGAAGCTTTCTTT. It specifies CASSPRGNGNTEAFF. Variable domain in full (rest from reference TRBV9 and TRBJ1-1): DSGVTQTPKHLITATGQRVTLRCSPRSGDLSVYWYQQSLDQGLQFLIQYYNGEERAKGNILERFSAQQFPDLHSELNLSSLELGDSALYFCASSPRGNGNTEAFFGQGTRLTVV.